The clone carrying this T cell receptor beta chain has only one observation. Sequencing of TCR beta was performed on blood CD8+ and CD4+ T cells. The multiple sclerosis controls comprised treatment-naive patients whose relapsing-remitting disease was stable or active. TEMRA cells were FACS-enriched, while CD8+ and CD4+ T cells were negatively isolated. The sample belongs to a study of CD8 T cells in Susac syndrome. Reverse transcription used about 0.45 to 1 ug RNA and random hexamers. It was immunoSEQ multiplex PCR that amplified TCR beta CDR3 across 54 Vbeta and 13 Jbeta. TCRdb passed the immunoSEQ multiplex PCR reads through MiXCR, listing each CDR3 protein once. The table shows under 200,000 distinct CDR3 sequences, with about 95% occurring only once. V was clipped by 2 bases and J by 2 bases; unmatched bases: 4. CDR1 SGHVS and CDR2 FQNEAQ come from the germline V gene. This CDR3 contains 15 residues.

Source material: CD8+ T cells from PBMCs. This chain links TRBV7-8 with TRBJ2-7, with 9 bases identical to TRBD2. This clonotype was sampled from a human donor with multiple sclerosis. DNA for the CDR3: TGTGCCAGCAGCTTATTCGCGGGAGGGCCCTACGAGCAGTACTTC. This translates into CASSLFAGGPYEQYF. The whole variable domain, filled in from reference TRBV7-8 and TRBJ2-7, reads GAGVSQSPRYKVAKRGQDVALRCDPISGHVSLFWYQQALGQGPEFLTYFQNEAQLDKSGLPSDRFFAERPEGSVSTLKIQRTQQEDSAVYLCASSLFAGGPYEQYFGPGTRLTVT.